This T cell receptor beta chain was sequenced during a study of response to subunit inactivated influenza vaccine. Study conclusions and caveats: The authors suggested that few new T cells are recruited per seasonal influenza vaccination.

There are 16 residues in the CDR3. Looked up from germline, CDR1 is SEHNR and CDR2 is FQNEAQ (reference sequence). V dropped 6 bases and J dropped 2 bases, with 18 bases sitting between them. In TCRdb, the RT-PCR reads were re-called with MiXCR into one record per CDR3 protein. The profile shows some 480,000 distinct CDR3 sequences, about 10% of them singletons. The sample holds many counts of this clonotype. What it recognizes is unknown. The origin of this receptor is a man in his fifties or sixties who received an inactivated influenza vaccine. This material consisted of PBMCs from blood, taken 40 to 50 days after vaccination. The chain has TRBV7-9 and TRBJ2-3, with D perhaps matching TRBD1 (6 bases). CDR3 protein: CASSPTGISSTDTQYF. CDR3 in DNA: TGTGCCAGCAGTCCTACAGGGATAAGTTCCACAGATACGCAGTATTTT.